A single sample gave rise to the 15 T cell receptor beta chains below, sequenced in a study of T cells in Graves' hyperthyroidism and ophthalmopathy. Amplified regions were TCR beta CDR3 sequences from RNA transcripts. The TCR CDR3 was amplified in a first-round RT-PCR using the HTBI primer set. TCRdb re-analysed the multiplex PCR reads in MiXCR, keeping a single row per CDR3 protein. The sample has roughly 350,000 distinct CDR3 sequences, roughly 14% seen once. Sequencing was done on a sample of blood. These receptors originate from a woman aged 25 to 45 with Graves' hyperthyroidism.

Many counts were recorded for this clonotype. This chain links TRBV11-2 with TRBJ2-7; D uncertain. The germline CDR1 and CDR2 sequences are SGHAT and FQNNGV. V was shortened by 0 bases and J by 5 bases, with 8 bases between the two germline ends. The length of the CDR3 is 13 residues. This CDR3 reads CASSLDIIDEQYF. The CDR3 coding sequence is TGTGCCAGCAGCTTAGATATCATCGACGAGCAGTACTTC.

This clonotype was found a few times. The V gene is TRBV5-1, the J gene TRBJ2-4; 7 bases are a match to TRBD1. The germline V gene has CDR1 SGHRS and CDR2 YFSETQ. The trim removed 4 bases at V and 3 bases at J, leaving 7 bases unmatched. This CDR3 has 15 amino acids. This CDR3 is CASSVGTANKNIQYF. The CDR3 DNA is TGCGCCAGCAGCGTGGGGACAGCCAACAAAAACATTCAGTACTTC.

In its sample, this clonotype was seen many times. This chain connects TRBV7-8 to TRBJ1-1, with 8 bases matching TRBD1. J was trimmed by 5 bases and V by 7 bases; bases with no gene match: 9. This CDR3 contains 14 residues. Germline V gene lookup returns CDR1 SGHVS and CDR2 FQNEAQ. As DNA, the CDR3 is TGTGCCAGCATCCCCCGGACAGGGTCTACTGAAGCTTTCTTT. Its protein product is CASIPRTGSTEAFF.

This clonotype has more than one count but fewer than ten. CDR3 nucleotide sequence: TGTGCCAGCAGCTTAGCGTCCGGTGAGCAGTTCTTC. Translation gives CASSLASGEQFF. The V and J genes are TRBV7-6 and TRBJ2-1; D not resolved. The CDR3 sequence is 12 residues long. The germline V gene has CDR1 SGHVS and CDR2 FNYEAQ. V gave up 0 bases and J gave up 9 bases, with 6 bases separating them.

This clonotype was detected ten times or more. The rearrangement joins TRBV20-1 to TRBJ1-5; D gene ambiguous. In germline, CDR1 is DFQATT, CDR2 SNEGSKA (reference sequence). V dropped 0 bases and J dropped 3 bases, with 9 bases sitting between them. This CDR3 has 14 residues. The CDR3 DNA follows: TGCAGTGCTAGAGAAGGACGGTTCAATCAGCCCCAGCATTTT. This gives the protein CSAREGRFNQPQHF.

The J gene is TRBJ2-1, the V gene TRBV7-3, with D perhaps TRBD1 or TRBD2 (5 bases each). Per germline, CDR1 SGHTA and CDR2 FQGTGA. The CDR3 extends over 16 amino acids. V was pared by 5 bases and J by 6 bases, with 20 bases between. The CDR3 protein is CASSGTTGARGNEQFF. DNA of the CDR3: TGTGCCAGCAGCGGTACAACCGGGGCACGAGGCAATGAGCAGTTCTTC.

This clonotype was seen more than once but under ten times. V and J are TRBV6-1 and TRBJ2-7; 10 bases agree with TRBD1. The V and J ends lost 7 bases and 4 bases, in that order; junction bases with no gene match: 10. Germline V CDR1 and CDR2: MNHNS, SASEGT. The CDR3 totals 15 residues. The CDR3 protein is CASNTAGTGEYEQYF. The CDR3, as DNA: TGTGCCAGCAATACAGCTGGGACAGGGGAATACGAGCAGTACTTC.

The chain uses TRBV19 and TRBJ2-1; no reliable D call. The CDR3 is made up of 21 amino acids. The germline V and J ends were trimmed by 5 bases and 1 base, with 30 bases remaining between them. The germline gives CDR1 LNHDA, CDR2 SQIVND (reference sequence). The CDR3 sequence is CASSPRPTAPILPVSYNEQFF. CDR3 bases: TGTGCCAGTAGTCCCAGGCCGACCGCGCCAATTCTCCCGGTTTCCTACAATGAGCAGTTCTTC.

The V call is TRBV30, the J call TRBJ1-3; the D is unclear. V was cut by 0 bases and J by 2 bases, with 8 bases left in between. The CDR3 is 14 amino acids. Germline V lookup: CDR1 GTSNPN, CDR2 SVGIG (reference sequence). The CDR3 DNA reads TGTGCCTGGAGTGTACTGAACCCTGGAAACACCATATATTTT. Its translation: CAWSVLNPGNTIYF.

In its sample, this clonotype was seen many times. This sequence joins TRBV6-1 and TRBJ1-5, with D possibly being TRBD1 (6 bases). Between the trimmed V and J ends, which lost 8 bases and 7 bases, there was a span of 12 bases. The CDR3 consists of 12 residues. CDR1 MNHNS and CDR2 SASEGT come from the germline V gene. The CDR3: CASGAGEQPQHF. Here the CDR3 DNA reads TGTGCCAGCGGGGCAGGGGAACAGCCCCAGCATTTT.

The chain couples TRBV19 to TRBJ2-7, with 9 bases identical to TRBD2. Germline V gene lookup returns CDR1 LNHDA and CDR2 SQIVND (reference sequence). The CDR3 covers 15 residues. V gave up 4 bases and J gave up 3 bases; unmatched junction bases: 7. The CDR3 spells CASSSVSGRFYEQYF. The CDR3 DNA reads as TGTGCCAGTAGTAGTGTCAGCGGGAGGTTCTACGAGCAGTACTTC.

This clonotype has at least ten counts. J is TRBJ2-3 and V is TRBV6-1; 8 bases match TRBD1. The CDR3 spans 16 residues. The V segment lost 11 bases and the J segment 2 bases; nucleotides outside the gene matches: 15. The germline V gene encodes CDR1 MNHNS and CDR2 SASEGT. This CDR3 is CALRGRIARFTDTQYF. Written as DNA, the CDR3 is TGTGCCCTCAGGGGGCGTATTGCGAGATTCACAGATACGCAGTATTTT.

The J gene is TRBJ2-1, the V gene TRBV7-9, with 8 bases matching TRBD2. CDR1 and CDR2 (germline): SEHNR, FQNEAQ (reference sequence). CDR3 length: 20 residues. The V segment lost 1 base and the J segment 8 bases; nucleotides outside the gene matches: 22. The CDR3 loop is CASSLGARRSGSGRGDEQFF. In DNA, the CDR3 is TGTGCCAGCAGCTTAGGCGCACGTAGGAGCGGGAGCGGAAGGGGGGATGAGCAGTTCTTC.

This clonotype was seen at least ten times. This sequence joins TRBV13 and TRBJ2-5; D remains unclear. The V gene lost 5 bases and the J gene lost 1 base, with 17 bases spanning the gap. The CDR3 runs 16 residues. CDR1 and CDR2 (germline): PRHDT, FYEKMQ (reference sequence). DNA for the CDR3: TGTGCCAGCAGCCCCCGGCAGGCCCGACTCCAAGAGACCCAGTACTTC. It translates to CASSPRQARLQETQYF.

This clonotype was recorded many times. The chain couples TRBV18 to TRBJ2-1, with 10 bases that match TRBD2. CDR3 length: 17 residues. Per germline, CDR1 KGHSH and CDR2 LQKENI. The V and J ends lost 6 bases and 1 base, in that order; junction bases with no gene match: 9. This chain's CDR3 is CASSDPGLASSYNEQFF. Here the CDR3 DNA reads TGTGCCAGCTCCGACCCGGGACTAGCGAGTTCCTACAATGAGCAGTTCTTC.